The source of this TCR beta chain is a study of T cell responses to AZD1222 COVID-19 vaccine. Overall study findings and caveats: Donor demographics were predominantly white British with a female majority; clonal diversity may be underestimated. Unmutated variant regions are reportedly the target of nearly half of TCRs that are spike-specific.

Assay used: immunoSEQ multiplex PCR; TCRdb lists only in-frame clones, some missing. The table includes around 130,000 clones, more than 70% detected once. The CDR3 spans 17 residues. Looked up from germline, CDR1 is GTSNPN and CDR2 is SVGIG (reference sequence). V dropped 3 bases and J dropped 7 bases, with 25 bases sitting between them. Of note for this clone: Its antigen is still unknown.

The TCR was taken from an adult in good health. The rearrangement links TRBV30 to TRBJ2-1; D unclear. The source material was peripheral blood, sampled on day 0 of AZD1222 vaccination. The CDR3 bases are TGTGCCTGGAGCGCCTCTGTGGACCCCCGACGAGAGAATGAGCAGTTCTTC. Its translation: CAWSASVDPRRENEQFF.